This T cell receptor (beta chain) was obtained from a study of radiotherapy plus CTLA-4 blockade in lung cancer. Study-wide background: Among all patients, 15% to 20% showed objective responses, while approximately 30% had disease control. Study outcomes and limitations: Researchers report tumor-derived TCR clones expanding in blood after radiotherapy plus ipilimumab.

Data came from immunoSEQ multiplex PCR; TCRdb stores just in-frame clones and leaves some out. The data show roughly 59,000 clones, 72% seen once. Looked up from germline, CDR1 is SNHLY and CDR2 is FYNNEI. V lost 3 bases and J 3 bases, leaving 7 bases between the germline ends. This CDR3 comprises 13 residues. A remark on this clone: Its specificity is not known.

The sequence was obtained from a human donor with non-small cell lung cancer whose response to radiotherapy plus ipilimumab could not be evaluated. The V call is TRBV2, the J call TRBJ2-3; D is undetermined. This specimen consisted of peripheral blood, obtained from a patient treated with radiotherapy plus ipilimumab. CDR3 protein: CASSDLETDTQYF. The CDR3 coding sequence is TGTGCCAGCAGTGATTTGGAGACAGATACGCAGTATTTT.